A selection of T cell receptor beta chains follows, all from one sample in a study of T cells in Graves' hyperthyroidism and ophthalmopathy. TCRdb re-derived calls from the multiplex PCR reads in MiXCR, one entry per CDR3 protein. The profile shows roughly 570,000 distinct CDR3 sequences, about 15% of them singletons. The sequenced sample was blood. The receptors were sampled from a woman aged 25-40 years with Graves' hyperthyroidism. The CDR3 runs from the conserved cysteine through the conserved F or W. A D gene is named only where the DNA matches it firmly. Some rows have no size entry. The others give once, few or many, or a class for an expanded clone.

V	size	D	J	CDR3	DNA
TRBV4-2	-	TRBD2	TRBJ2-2	CASSTGLAGGNTGELFF	TGTGCCAGCAGCACAGGGCTAGCGGGAGGGAACACCGGGGAGCTGTTTTTT
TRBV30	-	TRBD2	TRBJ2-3	CAWRLAGGMPLTGLSTDTQYF	TGTGCCTGGAGACTAGCGGGAGGGATGCCACTCACAGGCCTTAGCACAGATACGCAGTATTTT
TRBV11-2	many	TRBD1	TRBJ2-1	CASSFKDRGGYYNEQFF	TGTGCCAGCAGTTTTAAGGACAGGGGTGGGTACTACAATGAGCAGTTCTTC
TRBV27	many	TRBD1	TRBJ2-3	CASRPPGTGRADTQYF	TGTGCCAGCAGACCTCCCGGGACAGGGCGGGCAGATACGCAGTATTTT
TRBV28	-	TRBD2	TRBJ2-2	CASSLLAENTGELFF	TGTGCCAGCAGTTTACTAGCGGAAAACACCGGGGAGCTGTTTTTT
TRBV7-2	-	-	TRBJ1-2	CASSLARDGYGYTF	TGTGCCAGCAGCTTAGCCCGGGACGGCTATGGCTACACCTTC
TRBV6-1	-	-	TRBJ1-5	CASSEGRRMGPQHF	TGTGCCAGCTCCGAAGGACGTCGGATGGGGCCCCAGCATTTT
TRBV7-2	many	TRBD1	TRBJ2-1	CASSLSRGKEQFF	TGTGCCAGCAGCTTATCCAGGGGGAAGGAGCAGTTCTTC
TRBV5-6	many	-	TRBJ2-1	CASSFQGPYNEQFF	TGTGCCAGCAGCTTTCAGGGGCCCTACAATGAGCAGTTCTTC
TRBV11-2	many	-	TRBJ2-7	CASSYVGYEQYF	TGTGCCAGCAGCTACGTGGGTTACGAGCAGTACTTC
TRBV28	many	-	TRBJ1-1	CASSFISAGRVFEAFF	TGTGCCAGCAGTTTCATTTCGGCGGGCAGGGTATTTGAAGCTTTCTTT
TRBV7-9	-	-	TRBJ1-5	CASSPRGGAGQPQHF	TGTGCCAGCAGCCCCCGAGGCGGGGCTGGGCAGCCCCAGCATTTT
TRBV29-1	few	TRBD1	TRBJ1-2	CSERTGYGYTF	TGCAGCGAGAGGACAGGCTATGGCTACACCTTC
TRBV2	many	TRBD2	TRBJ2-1	CASRKSASGAYNEQFF	TGTGCCAGCAGGAAATCGGCTAGCGGAGCCTACAATGAGCAGTTCTTC
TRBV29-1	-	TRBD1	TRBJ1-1	CSASRDRVNTEAFF	TGCAGCGCAAGCCGGGACAGGGTAAACACTGAAGCTTTCTTT
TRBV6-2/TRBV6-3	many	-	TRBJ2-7	CASSTAVVYEQYF	TGTGCCAGCAGTACCGCTGTAGTCTACGAGCAGTACTTC
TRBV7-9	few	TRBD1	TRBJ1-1	CASSSQLTPRDRGDTEAFF	TGTGCCAGCAGCAGCCAGCTTACCCCCCGGGACAGGGGGGACACTGAAGCTTTCTTT
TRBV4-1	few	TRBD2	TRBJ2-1	CASSQGFGLADFQFF	TGCGCCAGCAGCCAAGGTTTTGGGCTAGCGGATTTTCAGTTCTTC
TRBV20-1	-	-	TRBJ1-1	CSATRHTYTEAFF	TGCAGTGCTACCCGACACACTTACACTGAAGCTTTCTTT
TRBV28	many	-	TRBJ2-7	CASSLISAVYEQYF	TGTGCCAGCAGTTTAATCTCAGCGGTCTACGAGCAGTACTTC
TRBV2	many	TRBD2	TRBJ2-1	CASSTSVYNEQFF	TGTGCCAGCAGTACTAGCGTCTACAATGAGCAGTTCTTC
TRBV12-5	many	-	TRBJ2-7	CASGLVLGGGTGNTYEQYF	TGTGCTAGTGGTTTGGTACTTGGGGGGGGGACAGGTAATACCTACGAGCAGTACTTC
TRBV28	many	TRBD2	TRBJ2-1	CASSPPLAGGPNEQFF	TGTGCCAGCAGTCCGCCTCTAGCGGGAGGGCCCAATGAGCAGTTCTTC
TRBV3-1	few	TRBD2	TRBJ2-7	CASRPTSGSIYEQYF	TGTGCCAGCAGGCCCACTAGCGGGAGTATCTACGAGCAGTACTTC
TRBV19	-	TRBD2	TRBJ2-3	CASSIRLAGGPTDTQYF	TGTGCCAGTAGTATCAGACTAGCGGGAGGGCCGACAGATACGCAGTATTTT
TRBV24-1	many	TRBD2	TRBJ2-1	CATSRGLAVSSYNEQFF	TGTGCCACCAGTCGAGGACTAGCGGTGAGCTCCTACAATGAGCAGTTCTTC
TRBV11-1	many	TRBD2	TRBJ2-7	CASSSQSGELYEQYF	TGTGCCAGCAGCTCCCAGAGCGGGGAACTATACGAGCAGTACTTC
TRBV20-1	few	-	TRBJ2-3	CSPKAASTDTQYF	TGCAGCCCAAAAGCGGCTAGCACAGATACGCAGTATTTT
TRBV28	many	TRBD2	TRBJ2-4	CASSQEREGLILAKNIQYF	TGTGCCAGCAGTCAAGAGCGGGAGGGCTTGATTCTAGCCAAAAACATTCAGTACTTC
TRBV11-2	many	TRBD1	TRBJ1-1	CASSLGKGALSTEAFF	TGTGCCAGCAGCTTAGGAAAGGGGGCATTATCGACTGAAGCTTTCTTT
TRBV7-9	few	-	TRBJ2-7	CASSLPDISYEQYF	TGTGCCAGCAGCTTACCGGACATATCCTACGAGCAGTACTTC
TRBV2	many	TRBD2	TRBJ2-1	CASSREGYSGNGNEQFF	TGTGCCAGCTCCCGAGAAGGTTATAGCGGGAATGGCAATGAGCAGTTCTTC
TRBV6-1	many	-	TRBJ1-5	CASSEFAVPNQPQHF	TGTGCCAGCAGTGAATTTGCGGTCCCCAATCAGCCCCAGCATTTT
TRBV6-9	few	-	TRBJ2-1	CASSYTAATPGNEQFF	TGTGCCAGCAGTTACACGGCAGCGACTCCGGGGAATGAGCAGTTCTTC
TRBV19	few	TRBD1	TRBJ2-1	CASSQTWGQGAYNEQFF	TGTGCCAGTTCCCAGACGTGGGGACAGGGGGCCTACAATGAGCAGTTCTTC
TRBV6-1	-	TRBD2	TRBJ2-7	CASSSRLAGVAGEQYF	TGTGCCAGCAGCTCAAGACTAGCGGGAGTTGCGGGCGAGCAGTACTTC
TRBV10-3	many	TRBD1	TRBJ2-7	CAARGQGSDEQYF	TGTGCCGCCAGAGGACAGGGCAGCGACGAGCAGTACTTC
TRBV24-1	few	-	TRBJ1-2	CATSDSQGFYGYTF	TGTGCCACCAGTGATTCCCAGGGATTCTATGGCTACACCTTC
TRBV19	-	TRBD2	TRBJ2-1	CASSIGGRVVEQFF	TGTGCCAGTAGTATTGGCGGGAGGGTGGTTGAGCAGTTCTTC
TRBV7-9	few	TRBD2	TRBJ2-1	CASSLPWDGASGRGEQFF	TGTGCCAGCAGCCTCCCATGGGACGGCGCTAGCGGACGGGGTGAGCAGTTCTTC
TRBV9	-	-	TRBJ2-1	CASSVGASPNEQFF	TGTGCCAGCAGCGTAGGGGCTAGTCCGAATGAGCAGTTCTTC
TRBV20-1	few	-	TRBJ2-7	CSARYSGTPLYEQYF	TGCAGTGCTAGATACTCCGGGACGCCCCTCTACGAGCAGTACTTC
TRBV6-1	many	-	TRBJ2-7	CASSSERVLGAWEQYF	TGTGCCAGCAGTTCCGAACGCGTTCTGGGGGCGTGGGAGCAGTACTTC
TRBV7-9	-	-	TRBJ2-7	CASSLPRDNYEQYF	TGTGCCAGCAGCTTGCCCCGGGACAACTACGAGCAGTACTTC
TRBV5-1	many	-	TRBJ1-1	CASKSSGADTEAFF	TGCGCCAGCAAGAGCAGCGGTGCGGACACTGAAGCTTTCTTT
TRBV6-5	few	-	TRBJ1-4	CASSYPGLGDEKLFF	TGTGCCAGCAGTTACCCAGGTTTGGGCGATGAAAAACTGTTTTTT
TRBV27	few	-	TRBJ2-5	CASSYSGHKETQYF	TGTGCCAGCAGTTACAGTGGACACAAAGAGACCCAGTACTTC